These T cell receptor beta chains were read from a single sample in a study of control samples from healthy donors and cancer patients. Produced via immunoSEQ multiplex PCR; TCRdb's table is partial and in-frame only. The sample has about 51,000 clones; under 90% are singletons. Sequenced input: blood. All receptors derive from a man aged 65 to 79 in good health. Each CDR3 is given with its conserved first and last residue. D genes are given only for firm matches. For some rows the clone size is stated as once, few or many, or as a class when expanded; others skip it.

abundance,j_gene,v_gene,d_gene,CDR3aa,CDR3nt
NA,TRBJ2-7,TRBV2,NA,CASSDGGPGYEQYF,TGTGCCAGCAGTGACGGGGGTCCCGGTTACGAGCAGTACTTC
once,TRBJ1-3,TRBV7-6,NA,CASSYSSGNTIYF,TGTGCCAGCAGCTACAGCTCCGGAAACACCATATATTTT
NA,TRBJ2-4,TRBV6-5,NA,CASSYETVAKNIQYF,TGTGCCAGCAGTTACGAGACGGTAGCCAAAAACATTCAGTACTTC
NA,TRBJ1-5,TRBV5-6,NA,CASSPRADQPQHF,TGTGCCAGCAGCCCCCGGGCGGATCAGCCCCAGCATTTT
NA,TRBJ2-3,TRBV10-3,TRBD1,CAISKDLTGGTDTQYF,TGTGCCATCAGTAAGGACTTGACAGGGGGCACAGATACGCAGTATTTT
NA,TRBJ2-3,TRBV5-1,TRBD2,CASSLRGSGSDTQYF,TGCGCCAGCAGCTTGCGGGGTAGCGGGAGCGATACGCAGTATTTT
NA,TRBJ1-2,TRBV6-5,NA,CASVRDLRISGYTF,TGTGCCAGCGTCCGGGACCTCCGGATCAGCGGCTACACCTTC
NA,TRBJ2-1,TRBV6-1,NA,CASSASDSPPYNEQFF,TGTGCCAGCAGTGCCTCCGACAGTCCACCCTACAATGAGCAGTTCTTC
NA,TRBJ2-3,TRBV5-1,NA,CASSLAPGFTDTQYF,TGCGCCAGCAGCCTGGCACCGGGGTTCACAGATACGCAGTATTTT
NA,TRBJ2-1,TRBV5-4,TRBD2,CASSTYGGGSLDEQFF,TGTGCCAGCAGCACCTATGGTGGCGGGAGTTTGGATGAGCAGTTCTTC
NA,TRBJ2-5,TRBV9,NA,CASSGPGEETQYF,TGTGCCAGCAGCGGTCCGGGAGAAGAGACCCAGTACTTC
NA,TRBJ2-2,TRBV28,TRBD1,CASTRQGATGELFF,TGTGCCAGCACCCGACAGGGGGCGACCGGGGAGCTGTTTTTT
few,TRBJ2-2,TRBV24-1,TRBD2,CATSDPYTRGLAGGYTGELFF,TGTGCCACCAGTGACCCCTACACCCGTGGACTAGCGGGGGGATACACCGGGGAGCTGTTTTTT
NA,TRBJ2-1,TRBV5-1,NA,CASSQSTGFNEQFF,TGCGCCAGCAGCCAATCAACAGGGTTCAATGAGCAGTTCTTC
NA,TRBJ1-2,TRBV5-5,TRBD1,CASSAGQNYGYTF,TGTGCCAGCAGCGCGGGACAGAACTATGGCTACACCTTC
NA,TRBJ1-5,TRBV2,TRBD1,CASSQQGGSNQPQHF,TGTGCCAGCAGCCAACAGGGGGGTAGCAATCAGCCCCAGCATTTT
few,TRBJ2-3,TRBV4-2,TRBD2,CASSQRLTSGGAMATDTQYF,TGTGCCAGCAGCCAAAGGTTGACTAGCGGGGGGGCTATGGCGACAGATACGCAGTATTTT
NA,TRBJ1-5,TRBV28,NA,CASSLGETALHQPQHF,TGTGCCAGCAGTTTAGGGGAGACCGCCCTTCATCAGCCCCAGCATTTT
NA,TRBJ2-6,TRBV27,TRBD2,CASSRRRTSGFSGANVLTF,TGTGCCAGCAGTCGACGAAGGACTAGCGGGTTCTCTGGGGCCAACGTCCTGACTTTC
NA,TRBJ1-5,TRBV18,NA,CASSPTGGPNQPQHF,TGTGCCAGCTCACCCACCGGGGGGCCAAATCAGCCCCAGCATTTT
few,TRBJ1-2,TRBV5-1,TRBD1,CASSLGDRAYGYTF,TGCGCCAGCAGCTTGGGGGACAGGGCCTATGGCTACACCTTC
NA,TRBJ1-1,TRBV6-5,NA,CASRGTTNTEAFF,TGTGCCAGCAGGGGGACAACGAACACTGAAGCTTTCTTT
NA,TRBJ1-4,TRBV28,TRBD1,CASSFPTGRGEKLFF,TGTGCCAGCAGCTTCCCGACAGGGCGGGGTGAAAAACTGTTTTTT
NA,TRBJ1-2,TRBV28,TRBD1,CASSSGYRGQQGYTF,TGTGCCAGCAGTTCGGGGTACAGGGGCCAGCAGGGCTACACCTTC
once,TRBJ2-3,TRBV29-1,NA,CSVIWVATLNTDTQYF,TGCAGCGTTATTTGGGTGGCCACCCTGAACACAGATACGCAGTATTTT
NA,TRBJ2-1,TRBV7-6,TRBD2,CASKSRAGPLGDEQFF,TGTGCCAGCAAGTCCCGAGCGGGGCCTCTGGGTGATGAGCAGTTCTTC
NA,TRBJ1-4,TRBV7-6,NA,CASSLGRGFNEKLFF,TGTGCCAGCAGCTTAGGACGGGGGTTTAATGAAAAACTGTTTTTT
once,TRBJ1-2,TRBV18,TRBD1,CASSPPGQGSGYTF,TGTGCCAGCTCACCACCGGGACAGGGTTCCGGCTACACCTTC
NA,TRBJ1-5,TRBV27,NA,CASSTLANQPQHF,TGTGCCAGCAGTACACTAGCCAATCAGCCCCAGCATTTT
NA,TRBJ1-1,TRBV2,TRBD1,CASSRTGEAFF,TGTGCCAGCAGCCGGACAGGTGAAGCTTTCTTT
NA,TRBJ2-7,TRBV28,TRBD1,CASSPQGWGPYEQYF,TGTGCCAGCAGCCCACAGGGGTGGGGGCCCTACGAGCAGTACTTC
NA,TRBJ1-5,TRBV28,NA,CASRGGTPLNQPQHF,TGTGCCAGCAGGGGCGGGACTCCCCTAAATCAGCCCCAGCATTTT
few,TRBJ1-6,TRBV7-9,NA,CASSPDGLRLHF,TGTGCCAGCAGCCCGGACGGCCTTAGACTCCACTTT
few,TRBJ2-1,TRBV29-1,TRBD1,CSVHLRDSSYNEQFF,TGCAGCGTGCACCTCCGGGACAGCTCCTACAATGAGCAGTTCTTC
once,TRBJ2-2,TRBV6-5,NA,CASRTPLRGELFF,TGTGCCAGCAGAACCCCTCTCCGGGGGGAGCTGTTTTTT
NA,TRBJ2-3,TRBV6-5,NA,CASSYGSRDNTQYF,TGTGCCAGCAGTTACGGTTCCAGGGATAATACGCAGTATTTT
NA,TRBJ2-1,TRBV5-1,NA,CASRGADNEQFF,TGCGCCAGCCGGGGGGCCGACAATGAGCAGTTCTTC
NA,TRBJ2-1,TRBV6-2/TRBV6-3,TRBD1,CASSPEGQAFNEQFF,TGTGCCAGCAGTCCCGAGGGACAGGCCTTCAATGAGCAGTTCTTC
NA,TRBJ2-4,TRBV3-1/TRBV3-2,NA,CASSQDAQVAKNIQYF,TGTGCCAGCAGCCAAGACGCCCAGGTAGCCAAAAACATTCAGTACTTC
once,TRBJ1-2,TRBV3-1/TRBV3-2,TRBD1,CASSPGGGYTF,TGTGCCAGCAGTCCAGGGGGAGGCTACACCTTC
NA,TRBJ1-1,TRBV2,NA,CASSGEGVTTTEAFF,TGTGCCAGCAGTGGTGAGGGCGTCACCACCACTGAAGCTTTCTTT
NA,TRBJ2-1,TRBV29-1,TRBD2,CSVAGPPPYNEQFF,TGCAGCGTAGCGGGACCTCCCCCCTACAATGAGCAGTTCTTC